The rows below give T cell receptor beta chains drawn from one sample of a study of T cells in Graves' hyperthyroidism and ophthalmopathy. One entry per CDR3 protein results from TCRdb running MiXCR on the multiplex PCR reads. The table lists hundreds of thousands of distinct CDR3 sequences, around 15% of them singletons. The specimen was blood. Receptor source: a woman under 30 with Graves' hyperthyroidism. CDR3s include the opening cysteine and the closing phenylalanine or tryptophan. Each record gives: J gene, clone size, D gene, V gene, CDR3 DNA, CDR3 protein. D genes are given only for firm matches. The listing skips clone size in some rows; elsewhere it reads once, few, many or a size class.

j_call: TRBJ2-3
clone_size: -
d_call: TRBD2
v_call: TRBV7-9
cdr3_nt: TGTGCCAGCACCCGAGGGACTAGCGGGATACATACGCAGTATTTT
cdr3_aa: CASTRGTSGIHTQYF

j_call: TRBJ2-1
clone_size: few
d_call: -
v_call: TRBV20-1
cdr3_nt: TGCAGTGCTAGAGAAACTTACAATATCGGGAGTTCCAATGAGCAGTTCTTC
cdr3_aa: CSARETYNIGSSNEQFF

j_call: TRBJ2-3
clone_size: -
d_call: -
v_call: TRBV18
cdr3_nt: TGTGCCAGCTCACCGCCCGGAGCTAGTAGGACAGATACGCAGTATTTT
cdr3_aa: CASSPPGASRTDTQYF

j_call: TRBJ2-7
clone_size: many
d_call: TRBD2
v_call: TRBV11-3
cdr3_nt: TGTGCCAGCAGCTTAGCTGGTGGGGTAGCGGGAGCCCCCTCCTACGAGCAGTACTTC
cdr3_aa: CASSLAGGVAGAPSYEQYF

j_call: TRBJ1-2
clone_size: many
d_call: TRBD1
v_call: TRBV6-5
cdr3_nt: TGTGCCAGCAGTTACTTCTCGACAGGGGGCGGCTACACCTTC
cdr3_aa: CASSYFSTGGGYTF

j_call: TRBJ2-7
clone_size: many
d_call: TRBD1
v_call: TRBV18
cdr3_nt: TGTGCCAGCTCTCCGTACAGGGGCGAGCAGTACTTC
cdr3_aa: CASSPYRGEQYF

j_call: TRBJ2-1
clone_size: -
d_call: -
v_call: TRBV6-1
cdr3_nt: TGTGCCAGCAGTTACGGGCTTCTCCCTGGCCGCAGGGAGCAGTTCTTC
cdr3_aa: CASSYGLLPGRREQFF

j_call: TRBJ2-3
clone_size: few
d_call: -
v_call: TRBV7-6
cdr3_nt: TGTGCCAGCAGCCCTCGACCCCGATTTCGACCGGGTCGGACTAGCACAGATACGCAGTATTTT
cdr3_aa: CASSPRPRFRPGRTSTDTQYF

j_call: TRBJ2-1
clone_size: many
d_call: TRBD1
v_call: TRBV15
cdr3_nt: TGTGCCACCAGCAGAAGTCAGGGGACAGGCCTATACAATGAGCAGTTCTTC
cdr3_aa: CATSRSQGTGLYNEQFF

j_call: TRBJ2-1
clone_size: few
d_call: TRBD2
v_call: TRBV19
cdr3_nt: TGTGCCAGTGTGACTAGCGGGAGGGGCACAAATGAGCAGTTCTTC
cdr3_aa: CASVTSGRGTNEQFF

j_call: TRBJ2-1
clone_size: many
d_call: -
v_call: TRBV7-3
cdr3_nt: TGTGCCAGCAGCCCAGCTTGGGGGGCCTACAATGAGCAGTTCTTC
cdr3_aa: CASSPAWGAYNEQFF

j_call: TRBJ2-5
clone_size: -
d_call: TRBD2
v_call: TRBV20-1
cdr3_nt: TGCAGTGCGATTAGAGGGCTAGCGGGAGGCCAAGAGACCCAGTACTTC
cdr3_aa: CSAIRGLAGGQETQYF

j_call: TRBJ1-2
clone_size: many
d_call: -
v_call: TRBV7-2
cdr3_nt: TGTGCCAGCAGCTTTGTGGGGAACTATGGCTACACCTTC
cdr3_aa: CASSFVGNYGYTF

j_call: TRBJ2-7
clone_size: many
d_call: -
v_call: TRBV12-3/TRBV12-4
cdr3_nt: TGTGCCAGCAGTTTGAGCCGCCGCCTCAACGAGCAGTACTTC
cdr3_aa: CASSLSRRLNEQYF

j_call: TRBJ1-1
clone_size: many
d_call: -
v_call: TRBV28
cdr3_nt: TGTGCCAGCAGCGGTCGCGAGGGCAGCCTACTCCGTGCCACTGAAGCTTTCTTT
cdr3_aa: CASSGREGSLLRATEAFF

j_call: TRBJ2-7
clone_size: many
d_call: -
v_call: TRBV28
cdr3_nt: TGCGCCAGCAGCTCGGACGGCTACGAGCAGTACTTC
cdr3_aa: CASSSDGYEQYF

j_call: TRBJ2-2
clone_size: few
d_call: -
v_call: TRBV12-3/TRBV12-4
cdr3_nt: TGTGCCAGCGGGCCACACACCGGGGAGCTGTTTTTT
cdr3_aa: CASGPHTGELFF

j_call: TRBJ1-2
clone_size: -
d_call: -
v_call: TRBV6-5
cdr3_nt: TGTGCCAGCAGTTACTCTCGCGTTGGGGCCTACACCTTC
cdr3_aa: CASSYSRVGAYTF

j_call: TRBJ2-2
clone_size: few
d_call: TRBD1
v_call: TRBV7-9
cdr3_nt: TGTGCCAGCAGCGCCAGGGGTGTACAGGGGCTGGTGACCGGGGAGCTGTTTTTT
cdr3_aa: CASSARGVQGLVTGELFF

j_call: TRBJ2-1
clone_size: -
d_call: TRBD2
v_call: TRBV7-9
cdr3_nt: TGTGCCAGCAGCTTACAGGGTAGCGGGAGGGCCAATGAGCAGTTCTTC
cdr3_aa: CASSLQGSGRANEQFF

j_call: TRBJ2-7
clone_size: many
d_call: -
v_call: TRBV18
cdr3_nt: TGTGCCAGCTCACTCCAGAGGGACGAGCAGTACTTC
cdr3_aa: CASSLQRDEQYF

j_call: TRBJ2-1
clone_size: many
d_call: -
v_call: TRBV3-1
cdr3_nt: TGTGCCAGCAGCCAAGGTCGGAGCCGGGAGCAGTTCTTC
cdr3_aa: CASSQGRSREQFF

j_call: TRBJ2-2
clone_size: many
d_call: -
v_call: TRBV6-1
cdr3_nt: TGTGCCAGCAGAGGCTACGCTAGCGAATACACCGGGGAGCTGTTTTTT
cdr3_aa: CASRGYASEYTGELFF

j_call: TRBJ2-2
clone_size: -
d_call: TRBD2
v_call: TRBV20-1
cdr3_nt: TGCAGTGCTAGAGATCCCACTAGCGGGAGGGCAGGGGGCGGGGAGCTGTTTTTT
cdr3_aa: CSARDPTSGRAGGGELFF

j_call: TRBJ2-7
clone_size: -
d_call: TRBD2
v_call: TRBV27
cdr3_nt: TGTGCCAGCAGTTTCGGCGGGGGATACTACGAGCAGTACTTC
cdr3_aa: CASSFGGGYYEQYF

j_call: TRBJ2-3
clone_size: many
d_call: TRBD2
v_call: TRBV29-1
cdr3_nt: TGCAGCGTTGATAGCGGGAAAACAGATACGCAGTATTTT
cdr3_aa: CSVDSGKTDTQYF

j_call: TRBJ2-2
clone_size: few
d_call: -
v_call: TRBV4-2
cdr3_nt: TGTGCCAGCAGCCAAGAGACGGCCAACACCGGGGAGCTGTTTTTT
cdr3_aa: CASSQETANTGELFF

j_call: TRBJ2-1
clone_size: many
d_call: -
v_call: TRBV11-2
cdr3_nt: TGTGCCAGCAGCTTAGGGTACCGGGACGCCGATGAGCAGTTCTTC
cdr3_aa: CASSLGYRDADEQFF

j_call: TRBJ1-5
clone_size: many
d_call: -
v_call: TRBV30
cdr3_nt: TGTGCCTGGAGTCCACCCCCCCTGGGACTGGGACGAAGTCAGCCCCAGCATTTT
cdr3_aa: CAWSPPPLGLGRSQPQHF

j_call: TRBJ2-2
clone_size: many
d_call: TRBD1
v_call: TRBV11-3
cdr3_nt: TGTGCCAGCAGCTCCGGACAGGGGGCGTACGGCTCGAACACCGGGGAGCTGTTTTTT
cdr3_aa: CASSSGQGAYGSNTGELFF

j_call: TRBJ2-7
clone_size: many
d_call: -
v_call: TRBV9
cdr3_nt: TGTGCCAGCAGCGTTGGGGGACCGAGCTACGAGCAGTACTTC
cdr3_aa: CASSVGGPSYEQYF

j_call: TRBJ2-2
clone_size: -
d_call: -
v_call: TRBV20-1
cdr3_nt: TGCAGTGCTAGTGCATGGGCCGGGGAGCTGTTTTTT
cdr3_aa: CSASAWAGELFF

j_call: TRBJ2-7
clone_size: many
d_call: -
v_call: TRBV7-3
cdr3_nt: TGTGCCAGCAGCCCGAGACCGGGCGACCGGGGCCCCTTGGGCGAGCAGTACTTC
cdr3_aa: CASSPRPGDRGPLGEQYF

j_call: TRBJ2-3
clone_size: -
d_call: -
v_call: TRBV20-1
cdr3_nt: TGCAGTGCTTTACCGCAGTATTTT
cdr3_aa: CSALPQYF

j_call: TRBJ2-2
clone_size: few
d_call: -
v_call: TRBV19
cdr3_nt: TGTGCCAGTAGTATAGCTGCAGGGTTGGCCGGGGAGCTGTTTTTT
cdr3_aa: CASSIAAGLAGELFF

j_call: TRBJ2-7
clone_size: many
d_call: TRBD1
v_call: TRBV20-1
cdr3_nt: TGCAGTGCTAGGGGCCGATGGAGGACAGGGGTTGAGCAGTACTTC
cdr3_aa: CSARGRWRTGVEQYF

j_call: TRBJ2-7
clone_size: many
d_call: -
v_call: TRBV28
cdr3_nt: TGTGCCAGCAGTGATATTACCTACGAGCAGTACTTC
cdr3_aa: CASSDITYEQYF

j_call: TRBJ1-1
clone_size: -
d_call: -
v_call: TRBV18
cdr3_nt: TGTGCCAGCTCACCGGGGACTACCTTGAACACTGAAGCTTTCTTT
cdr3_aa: CASSPGTTLNTEAFF

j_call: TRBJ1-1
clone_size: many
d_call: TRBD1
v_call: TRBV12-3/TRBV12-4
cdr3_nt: TGTGCCAGCAGTCGTCCAGGACAGGGGGATGCTCGTTTGAACACTGAAGCTTTCTTT
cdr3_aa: CASSRPGQGDARLNTEAFF

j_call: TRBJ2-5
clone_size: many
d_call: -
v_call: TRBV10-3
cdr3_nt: TGTGCCATCAGTGGGGACAACAAAGAGACCCAGTACTTC
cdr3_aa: CAISGDNKETQYF

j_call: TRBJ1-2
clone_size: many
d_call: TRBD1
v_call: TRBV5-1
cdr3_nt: TGCGCCAGCAGCCTATCGACAGGGACAGGGGCTACCTATGGCTACACCTTC
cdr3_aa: CASSLSTGTGATYGYTF

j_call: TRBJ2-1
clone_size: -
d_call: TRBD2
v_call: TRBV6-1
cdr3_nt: TGTGCCAGCCAGGGCTCTAGCGGGGCCTACAATGAGCAGTTCTTC
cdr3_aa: CASQGSSGAYNEQFF

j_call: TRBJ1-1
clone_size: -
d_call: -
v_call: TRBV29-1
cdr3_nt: TGCAGCGCGGAGACAGGTTTAGGGCCGAACACTGAAGCTTTCTTT
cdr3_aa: CSAETGLGPNTEAFF

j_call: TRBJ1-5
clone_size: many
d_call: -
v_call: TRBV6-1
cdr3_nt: TGTACATCTCACGGGGGGCGCGTCCCTCAGCCCCAGCATTTT
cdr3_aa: CTSHGGRVPQPQHF

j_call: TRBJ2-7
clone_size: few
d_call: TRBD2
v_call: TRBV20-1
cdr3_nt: TGCAGTGCTAAACCCGGACTAGCGGGGTCCTACGAGCAGTACTTC
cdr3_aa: CSAKPGLAGSYEQYF

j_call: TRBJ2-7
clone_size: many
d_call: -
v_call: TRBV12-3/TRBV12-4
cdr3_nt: TGTGCCAGCAGGGGGGGACCGATGCTAAACTACGAGCAGTACTTC
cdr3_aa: CASRGGPMLNYEQYF